This T cell receptor (beta chain) comes out of a study of CD8+ T cells in alopecia areata. In each case, RNA was isolated and then reverse transcribed into cDNA as the sequencing template. The repertoire was sequenced with immunoSEQ multiplex PCR; TCRdb's copy has only in-frame clones and lacks some. This sample has roughly 180,000 clones, with 45% to 65% found just once. Specified treatment: oral pan-JAK inhibitor, 5-10 mg twice daily. The CDR3 loop spans 14 amino acids. The V gene's germline CDR1 is SGHTA and CDR2 FQGNSA. The V gene lost 2 bases and the J gene lost 1 base, with 9 bases spanning the gap.

The J gene is TRBJ2-7, the V gene TRBV7-2, with D perhaps TRBD1 (6 bases). The specimen comprised CD4+ T cells sorted from blood, sampled at week 4, from a patient treated with tofacitinib. The receptor comes from a human donor with alopecia areata. CDR3 protein: CASSLNRVSYEQYF. The CDR3, as DNA: TGTGCCAGCAGCTTAAACAGGGTTTCCTACGAGCAGTACTTC.